These 7 T cell receptor beta chains were sequenced from one sample in a study of CD8 T cells in ankylosing spondylitis. Study-wide points: A motif in TCR beta, a set of under ten highly homologous variants, appeared characteristic of ankylosing spondylitis blood.

TCRdb called the 5' RACE reads again in MiXCR, with one record for every CDR3 protein. Altogether approximately 550,000 distinct CDR3 sequences are present, more than 9.5% being singletons, with the ten largest covering 6.5% to 7%. Their specific antigens are unknown. Sequencing was performed on blood, either unsorted or a sorted T cell fraction (not recorded which). The receptors here all came from a male donor with ankylosing spondylitis.

Turning to this clonotype: Since a much larger clone is just one base distant, this may be a read error. The V gene is TRBV12-3 or TRBV12-4, the J gene TRBJ1-5; D uncertain. The CDR3 has 14 amino acids. Trimming cost V 11 bases and J 0 bases, with 14 bases left between them. CDR3 sequence reads: CAGTLETSNQPQHF. The CDR3 region has the DNA TGTGCCGGCACACTAGAGACTAGCAATCAGCCCCAGCATTTT.

The gene calls are TRBV20-1 and TRBJ2-1; TRBD2 matches at 8 bases. Losses at the gene ends were 5 bases for V and 0 bases for J; bases not matched to a gene: 6. Germline assignment: CDR1 DFQATT and CDR2 SNEGSKA (reference sequence). This CDR3 comprises 15 residues. This chain's CDR3 is CSAETGTSSYNEQFF. In nucleotides, the CDR3 is TGCAGTGCTGAAACCGGGACTAGCTCCTACAATGAGCAGTTCTTC.

The chain recombines TRBV7-2 with TRBJ1-1; D uncertain. The V gene lost 5 bases and the J gene lost 11 bases, with 15 bases spanning the gap. Germline-derived CDR1 and CDR2 are SGHTA and FQGNSA. This CDR3 comprises 12 residues. DNA for the CDR3: TGTGCCAGCAGCACCTTTCCGGGATGGGCTTTCTTT. Translating it yields CASSTFPGWAFF.

The V gene is TRBV6-5, the J gene TRBJ2-7, with TRBD2 identical over 16 bases. The V and J ends lost 4 bases and 5 bases, in that order; junction bases with no gene match: 2. Germline V lookup: CDR1 MNHEY, CDR2 SVGAGI. CDR3 length: 15 residues. Here the CDR3 DNA reads TGTGCCAGCAGTTCGGGACTAGCGGGAGGGAACGAGCAGTACTTC. It translates to CASSSGLAGGNEQYF.

In its sample, this clonotype was seen many times. V usage is TRBV5-1 and J usage is TRBJ2-3; the D gene could be TRBD1 or TRBD2 (6 bases each). This CDR3 is built from 15 residues. The germline V gene has CDR1 SGHRS and CDR2 YFSETQ. V was shortened by 4 bases and J by 3 bases, with 15 bases between the two germline ends. The CDR3 sequence is CASSLAGGPTDTQYF. In DNA form, the CDR3 reads TGCGCCAGCAGCCTGGCTGGGGGGCCAACAGATACGCAGTATTTT.

This clonotype showed up just a few times. The V call is TRBV24-1, the J call TRBJ1-4; D perhaps matches TRBD1 (5 bases). CDR3 length: 16 residues. Germline CDR1 is KGHDR and CDR2 is SFDVKD. V lost 4 bases, J lost 4 bases, and 15 bases lay in between. CDR3 loop: CATSDAAGTGNEKLFF. The CDR3 nucleotides read TGTGCCACCAGTGACGCTGCCGGGACGGGTAATGAAAAACTGTTTTTT.

The chain carries TRBV7-9 and TRBJ2-1; D remains ambiguous. There are 12 residues in the CDR3. Germline V lookup: CDR1 SEHNR, CDR2 FQNEAQ (reference sequence). Trimming removed 6 bases at V and 10 bases at J, with 13 bases between. The CDR3 DNA reads as TGTGCCAGCAGGGATGTGATGGGGGAGCAGTTCTTC. Its protein product is CASRDVMGEQFF. Combining the CDR3 with reference TRBV7-9 and TRBJ2-1 gives the whole variable domain DTGVSQNPRHKITKRGQNVTFRCDPISEHNRLYWYRQTLGQGPEFLTYFQNEAQLEKSRLLSDRFSAERPKGSFSTLEIQRTEQGDSAMYLCASRDVMGEQFFGPGTRLTVL.